This section outlines one T cell receptor beta chain sequence together with its context. The table came from immunoSEQ multiplex PCR; TCRdb's copy has only in-frame clones and leaves some out. Among more than 9,500 clones listed, roughly 80% were seen once. The data derive from a study of blood T cell repertoires in COVID-19. For the study at large: T cells, B-cell-depleted T cells, or PBMCs provided the cDNA or gDNA that served as material.

The germline V and J ends were trimmed by 0 bases and 1 base, with 9 bases remaining between them. This CDR3 contains 16 residues. Germline loops: CDR1 MGHRA, CDR2 YSYEKL. V and J are TRBV4-1 and TRBJ2-2; D gene ambiguous. The clonotype was recovered from a woman aged 55-69 years with acute or convalescent COVID-19. Sequencing was done on a sample of peripheral blood. This CDR3 reads CASSQEGSLNTGELFF. CDR3 sequence (DNA): TGCGCCAGCAGCCAAGAAGGTAGCCTGAACACCGGGGAGCTGTTTTTT.